The present T cell receptor (beta chain) was sequenced within a study of blood T cell repertoires in COVID-19. The V gene lost 7 bases and the J gene lost 4 bases, with 11 bases spanning the gap. The CDR3 covers 12 residues. The V gene's germline CDR1 is MNHEY and CDR2 SVGAGI. This clone was observed many times. In the authors' workflow: Scientists estimated how many nucleated cells there were by amplifying reference gene primers. This table comes from immunoSEQ multiplex PCR, and its TCRdb copy is limited to in-frame clones, with some not included. V and J calls and clone size are copied from that table; D and trimming were computed from the DNA. The sample shows hundreds of thousands of clones, around 87% of them seen only once.

The chain has TRBV6-5 and TRBJ2-7; a weak D match, TRBD1 (5 bases). This clonotype was sampled from a woman between 45 and 65 years old who had recovered from COVID-19. Sequencing was carried out using peripheral blood. The CDR3 loop reads CASKGANYEQYF. The CDR3 coding sequence is TGTGCCAGCAAAGGGGCTAATTACGAGCAGTACTTC.